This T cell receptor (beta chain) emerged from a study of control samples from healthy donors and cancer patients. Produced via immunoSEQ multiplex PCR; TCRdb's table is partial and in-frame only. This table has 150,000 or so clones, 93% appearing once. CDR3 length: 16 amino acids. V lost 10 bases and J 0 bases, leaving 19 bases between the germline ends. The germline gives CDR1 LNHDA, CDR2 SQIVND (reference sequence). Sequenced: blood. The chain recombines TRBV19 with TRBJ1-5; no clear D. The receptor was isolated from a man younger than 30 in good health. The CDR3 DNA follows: TGTGCCACTAGGATCACTGACAACTATAGCAATCAGCCCCAGCATTTT. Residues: CATRITDNYSNQPQHF.